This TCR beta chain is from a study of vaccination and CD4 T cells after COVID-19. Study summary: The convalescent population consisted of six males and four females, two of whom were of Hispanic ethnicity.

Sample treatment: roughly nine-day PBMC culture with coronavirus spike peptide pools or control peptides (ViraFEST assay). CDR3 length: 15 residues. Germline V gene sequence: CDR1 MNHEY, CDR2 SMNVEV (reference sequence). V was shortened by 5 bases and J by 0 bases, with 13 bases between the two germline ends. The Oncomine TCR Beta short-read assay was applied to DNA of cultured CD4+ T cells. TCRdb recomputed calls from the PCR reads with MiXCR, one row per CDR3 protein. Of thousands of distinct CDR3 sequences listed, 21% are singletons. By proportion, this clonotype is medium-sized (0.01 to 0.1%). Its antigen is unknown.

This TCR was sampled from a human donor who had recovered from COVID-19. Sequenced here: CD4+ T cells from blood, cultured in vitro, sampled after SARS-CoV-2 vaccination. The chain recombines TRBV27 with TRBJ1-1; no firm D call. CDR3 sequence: CASSATIRLNTEAFF. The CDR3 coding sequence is TGTGCCAGCAGTGCCACAATCCGACTGAACACTGAAGCTTTCTTT.